The present TCR beta chain was sequenced within a study of graft-versus-host responses after intestinal transplantation. As for this clone: Its antigen is still unknown.

The assay was immunoSEQ multiplex PCR, and TCRdb's table has in-frame clones only and misses some. The sample records nearly 110,000 clones, 87% being singletons. The CDR3 totals 13 residues. Germline V CDR1 and CDR2: SGHTA, FQGTGA. V lost 2 bases and J 3 bases, leaving 7 bases between the germline ends. The source material was unstimulated CD4+ T cells sorted from spleen or lymph node cells, sampled before transplant. J is TRBJ1-1 and V is TRBV7-3; D unclear. This sequence was found in a human donor who was the organ donor for an intestinal transplant. The CDR3 DNA reads TGTGCCAGCAGCTTATCACGGGACACTGAAGCTTTCTTT. This codes for CASSLSRDTEAFF. The full variable domain, rest sourced from reference TRBV7-3 and TRBJ1-1, is GAGVSQTPSNKVTEKGKYVELRCDPISGHTALYWYRQSLGQGPEFLIYFQGTGAADDSGLPNDRFFAVRPEGSVSTLKIQRTERGDSAVYLCASSLSRDTEAFFGQGTRLTVV.